The 2 T cell receptor beta chains below were found in one sample sequenced in a study of breast tumors, draining lymph nodes, adjacent tissues. Samples came from axillary lymph nodes draining the breast cancer. MiXCR, run by TCRdb on the multiplex PCR reads, gives a single entry per CDR3 protein. The data show about 140,000 distinct CDR3 sequences, with over 25% seen just once and around 2.5% held by the top ten. Sequencing was performed on axillary lymph node tissue. Receptor source: a female donor with breast cancer. Some clones in this sample may be carry-over from other donors' samples.

This chain joins TRBV19 and TRBJ1-1; no reliable D call. Germline V CDR1 and CDR2: LNHDA, SQIVND (reference sequence). Trimming removed 6 bases at V and 1 base at J, with 9 bases between. CDR3 length equals 13 residues. This chain's CDR3 is CASRAGRNTEAFF. Here the CDR3 DNA reads TGTGCCAGTAGGGCTGGGAGGAACACTGAAGCTTTCTTT.

CDR3 nucleotides: TGTGCCAGCACCGTACAGGGCACTGAAGCTTTCTTT. Translating it yields CASTVQGTEAFF. The chain couples TRBV12-3 or TRBV12-4 to TRBJ1-1, with D perhaps matching TRBD1 (6 bases). This CDR3 is 12 amino acids long. V dropped 7 bases and J dropped 4 bases, with 10 bases sitting between them.